This T cell receptor (beta chain) was documented in a study of cytomegalovirus exposure and HLA in healthy donors. The germline V gene encodes CDR1 MNHEY and CDR2 SVGAGI. This CDR3 spans 13 amino acids. General study findings and limits: A later analysis showed TCR association rates differing by HLA locus, peaking at DRB1 and lowest at HLA-C. TRBV6-2, TRBV6-3 and some other V segments were unresolvable in 87-base-pair reads.

On this clone itself: Its target is not known. Mismatch with germline at one junction end may stem from a read error.

Though probably carrying unrecorded immune exposures, donors were nominally healthy at sampling. Vbeta (60) and Jbeta (13) primers were used in the PCR. Sequencing used immunoSEQ multiplex PCR; TCRdb keeps in-frame clones, though not all of them. The data contain more than 150,000 clones, 75% to 85% of them singletons. The source is a man aged 18 to 30 in good health and CMV-seronegative. The sequenced sample was PBMCs. The chain links TRBV6-5 to TRBJ2-7, with 8 bases fitting TRBD1. DNA of the CDR3: TGTGCCAGCAGTCATGGGACAGGCTACGAGCGGTACTTC. As protein: CASSHGTGYERYF.